This T cell receptor beta chain is drawn from a study of shared clonotypes between healthy human individuals. This CDR3 contains 12 residues. Study results and caveats: Only blood was sampled; tissue repertoires likely differ. Generally, naive subsets came out with larger estimated richness than memory subsets.

Genomic DNA (from each subset) was split evenly across several immunoSEQ plates. Sequencing was performed with immunoSEQ multiplex PCR; in TCRdb, only in-frame clones are kept and a portion is missing. The table lists 550,000 to 700,000 clones, around 73% of them singletons. This clone occurred a few times. The antigen remains unidentified. The V call is TRBV21-1, the J call TRBJ2-7; the D segment call TRBD2 is taken from the table without a DNA check. TRBV21-1 is a pseudogene locus. Input material: memory CD4+ T cells sorted from blood. Sample subset: CD45RA-negative fraction. This TCR derives from a woman aged 25-40 years in good health. The CDR3 here is CASTLGGDEQYF. The CDR3 nucleotides read TGTGCCAGCACCCTAGGGGGGGACGAGCAGTACTTC.